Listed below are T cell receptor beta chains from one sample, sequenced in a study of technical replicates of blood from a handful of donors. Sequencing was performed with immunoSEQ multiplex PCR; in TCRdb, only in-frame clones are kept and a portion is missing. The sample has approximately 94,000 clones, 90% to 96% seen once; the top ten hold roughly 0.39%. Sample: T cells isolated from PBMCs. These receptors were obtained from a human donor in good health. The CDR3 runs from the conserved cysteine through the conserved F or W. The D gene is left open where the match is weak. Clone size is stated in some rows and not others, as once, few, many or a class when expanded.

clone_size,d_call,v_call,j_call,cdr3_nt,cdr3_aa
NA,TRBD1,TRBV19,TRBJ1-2,TGTGCCAGTAGTACCACAGGGGACTACTATGGCTACACCTTC,CASSTTGDYYGYTF
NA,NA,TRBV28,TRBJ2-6,TGTGCCAGCAGAGTGGGGCCCACCTACCTCTCTGGGGCCAACGTCCTGACTTTC,CASRVGPTYLSGANVLTF
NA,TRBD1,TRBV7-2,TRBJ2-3,TGTGCCAGCAGCTTAGAAGGGACAGGGGGGGTGGATACGCAGTATTTT,CASSLEGTGGVDTQYF
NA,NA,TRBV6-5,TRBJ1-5,TGTGCCAGCAGTTCAGGGGTCAATCAGCCCCAGCATTTT,CASSSGVNQPQHF
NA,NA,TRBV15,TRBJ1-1,TGTGCCACCAGCAGTACGGAGCGTATGAACACTGAAGCTTTCTTT,CATSSTERMNTEAFF
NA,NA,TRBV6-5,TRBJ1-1,TGTGCCAGCAGTTATGGAGGGAACACTGAAGCTTTCTTT,CASSYGGNTEAFF
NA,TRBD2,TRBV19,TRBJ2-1,TGTGCCAGTACTATGACTAGCGGATACAATGAGCAGTTCTTC,CASTMTSGYNEQFF
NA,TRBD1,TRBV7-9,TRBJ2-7,TGTGCCAGCAGCTTACCAGGACAGGGAGTATACGAGCAGTACTTC,CASSLPGQGVYEQYF
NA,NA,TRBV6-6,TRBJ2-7,TGTGCCAGCAGTTACACAGCCTCCTACGAGCAGTACTTC,CASSYTASYEQYF
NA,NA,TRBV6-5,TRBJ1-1,TGTGCCAGCACCTCCAGTCAGAACACTGAAGCTTTCTTT,CASTSSQNTEAFF
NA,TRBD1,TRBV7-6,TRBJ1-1,TGTGCCAGCAGCCCCGGACAGGCTAATGAAGCTTTCTTT,CASSPGQANEAFF
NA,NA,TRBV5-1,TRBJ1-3,TGCGCCAGCAGCTTAGAGGGCAGCCACTCTGGAAACACCATATATTTT,CASSLEGSHSGNTIYF
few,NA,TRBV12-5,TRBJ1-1,TGTGCTAGTGGGGAAGGGGTGATGAACACTGAAGCTTTCTTT,CASGEGVMNTEAFF
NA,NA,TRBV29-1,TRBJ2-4,TGCAGCGTTGAAAAGAGCCCCGGAGCCAAAAACATTCAGTACTTC,CSVEKSPGAKNIQYF
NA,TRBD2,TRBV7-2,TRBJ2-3,TGTGCCAGCAGCTGGGGGGGGGTTGGCACAGATACGCAGTATTTT,CASSWGGVGTDTQYF
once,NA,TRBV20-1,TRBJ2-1,TGCAGTGCGAAGGGGCAGGGTAAGCAGTTCTTC,CSAKGQGKQFF
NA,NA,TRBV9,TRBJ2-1,TGTGCCAGCAGCGTAGGGCTAGTATCCTACAATGAGCAGTTCTTC,CASSVGLVSYNEQFF
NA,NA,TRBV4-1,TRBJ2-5,TGCGCCAGCAGCCTTACAGGGCCCTACCAAGAGACCCAGTACTTC,CASSLTGPYQETQYF
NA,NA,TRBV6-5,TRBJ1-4,TGTGCCAGCAGCCCCGCCAGGGTGGGAGAAAAACTGTTTTTT,CASSPARVGEKLFF
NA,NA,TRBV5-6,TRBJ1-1,TGTGCCAGCAGCCTCGTCGGGGGAAACACTGAAGCTTTCTTT,CASSLVGGNTEAFF
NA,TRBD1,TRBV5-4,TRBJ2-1,TGTGCCAGCAGCCGAATACAGGGGGGCCGCTACAATGAGCAGTTCTTC,CASSRIQGGRYNEQFF
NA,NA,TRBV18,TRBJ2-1,TGTGCCAGCTCACCAAATCCAGGGGGGAATGAGCAGTTCTTC,CASSPNPGGNEQFF
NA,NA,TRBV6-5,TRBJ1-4,TGTGCCAGCAGTTACTCCCCGGTGGTAAATGAAAAACTGTTTTTT,CASSYSPVVNEKLFF
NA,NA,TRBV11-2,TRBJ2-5,TGTGCCAGCAGCAGGGGGACGGGGAACCAAGAGACCCAGTACTTC,CASSRGTGNQETQYF
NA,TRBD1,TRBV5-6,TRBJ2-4,TGTGCCAGCAGCATACGACAGGGGGCATTGAACATTCAGTACTTC,CASSIRQGALNIQYF
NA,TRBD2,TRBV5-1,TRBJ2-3,TGCGCCAGCAGCTACTTTCCTAGCGGGAGCACAGATACGCAGTATTTT,CASSYFPSGSTDTQYF
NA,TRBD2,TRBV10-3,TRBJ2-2,TGTGCCACCTCTAGCGGGAGGGCCCCCGGGGAGCTGTTTTTT,CATSSGRAPGELFF
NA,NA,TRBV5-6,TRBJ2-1,TGTGCCAGCAGCCTATACAATGAGCAGTTCTTC,CASSLYNEQFF
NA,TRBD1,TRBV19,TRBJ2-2,TGTGCCAGTAGTATAGGACAGGGTGGCACCGGGGAGCTGTTTTTT,CASSIGQGGTGELFF
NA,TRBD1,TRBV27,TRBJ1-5,TGTGCCAGCTCCGCTCACAGGGGTTCGTTTAGCAATCAGCCCCAGCATTTT,CASSAHRGSFSNQPQHF
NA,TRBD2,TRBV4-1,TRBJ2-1,TGCGCCAGCAGCCGCGGGAGCGGTAGCGGGAGCGATGAGCAGTTCTTC,CASSRGSGSGSDEQFF
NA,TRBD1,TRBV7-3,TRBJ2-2,TGTGCCAGCAGGCCCACCGGGACAGGCTATACCGGGGAGCTGTTTTTT,CASRPTGTGYTGELFF
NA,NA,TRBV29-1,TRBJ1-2,TGCAGCGTTGGGGCGGGTTTGGACTATGGCTACACCTTC,CSVGAGLDYGYTF
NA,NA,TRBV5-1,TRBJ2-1,TGCGCCAGCAGCTCTGCCCCCGGGTCCAATGAGCAGTTCTTC,CASSSAPGSNEQFF
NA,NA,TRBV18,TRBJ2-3,TGTGCCAGCTCACAGTATGCTTCTCGAGAGACAAACACAGATACGCAGTATTTT,CASSQYASRETNTDTQYF
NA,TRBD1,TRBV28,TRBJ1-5,TGTGCCAGCAGTCCCTTACGACAGGGTGGGGGTCAGCCCCAGCATTTT,CASSPLRQGGGQPQHF
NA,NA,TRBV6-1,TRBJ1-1,TGTGCCAGCAGTGAATCGGGGAGCACTGAAGCTTTCTTT,CASSESGSTEAFF
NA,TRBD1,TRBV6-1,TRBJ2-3,TGTGCCAGCAGTGAAGCGCTGGGACAGGGGGCAGATACGCAGTATTTT,CASSEALGQGADTQYF
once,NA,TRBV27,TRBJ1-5,TGTGCCAGCAGTTTACACAGGGTGGGTCAGCCCCAGCATTTT,CASSLHRVGQPQHF
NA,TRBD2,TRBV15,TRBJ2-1,TGTGCCACCGGACGGATCAGCGGGACGCGCGATGAGCAGTTCTTC,CATGRISGTRDEQFF
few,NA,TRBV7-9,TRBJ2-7,TGTGCCAGCAGCCGGAGGGAATCCTACGAGCAGTACTTC,CASSRRESYEQYF
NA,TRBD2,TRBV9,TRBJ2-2,TGTGCCAGCAGCGTAGGGACTAGCGGGGCCGGGGAGCTGTTTTTT,CASSVGTSGAGELFF
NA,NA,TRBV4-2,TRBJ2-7,TGTGCCAGCAGCCAAGATCAGGAAACTCCCTCCTACGAGCAGTACTTC,CASSQDQETPSYEQYF
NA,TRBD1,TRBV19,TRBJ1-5,TGTGCCAGTAGTAAACCGGGACAGGGGAGTCAGCCCCAGCATTTT,CASSKPGQGSQPQHF
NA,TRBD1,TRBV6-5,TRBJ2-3,TGTGCCAGCAGTTCACCCCCCCAGGGGGCCAAAGATACGCAGTATTTT,CASSSPPQGAKDTQYF
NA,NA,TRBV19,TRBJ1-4,TGTGCCAGTAGTATAGAGTACCCAGCAACTAATGAAAAACTGTTTTTT,CASSIEYPATNEKLFF
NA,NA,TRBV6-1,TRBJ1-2,TGTGCCAGCAGTGTGGGAGAAGGGGGGGGTATCTATGGCTACACCTTC,CASSVGEGGGIYGYTF